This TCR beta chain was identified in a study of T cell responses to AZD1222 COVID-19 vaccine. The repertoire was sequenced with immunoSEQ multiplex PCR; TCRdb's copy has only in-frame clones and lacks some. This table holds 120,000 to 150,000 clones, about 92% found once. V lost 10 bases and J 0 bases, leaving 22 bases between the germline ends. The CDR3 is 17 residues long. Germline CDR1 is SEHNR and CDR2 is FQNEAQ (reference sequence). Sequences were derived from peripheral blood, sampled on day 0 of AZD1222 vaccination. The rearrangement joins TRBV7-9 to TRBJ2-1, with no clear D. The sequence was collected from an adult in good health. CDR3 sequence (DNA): TGTGCCACCTCCCCCCCCTTCGCGTTGAGCTCCTACAATGAGCAGTTCTTC. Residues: CATSPPFALSSYNEQFF. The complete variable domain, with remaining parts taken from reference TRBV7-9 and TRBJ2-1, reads DTGVSQNPRHKITKRGQNVTFRCDPISEHNRLYWYRQTLGQGPEFLTYFQNEAQLEKSRLLSDRFSAERPKGSFSTLEIQRTEQGDSAMYLCATSPPFALSSYNEQFFGPGTRLTVL.